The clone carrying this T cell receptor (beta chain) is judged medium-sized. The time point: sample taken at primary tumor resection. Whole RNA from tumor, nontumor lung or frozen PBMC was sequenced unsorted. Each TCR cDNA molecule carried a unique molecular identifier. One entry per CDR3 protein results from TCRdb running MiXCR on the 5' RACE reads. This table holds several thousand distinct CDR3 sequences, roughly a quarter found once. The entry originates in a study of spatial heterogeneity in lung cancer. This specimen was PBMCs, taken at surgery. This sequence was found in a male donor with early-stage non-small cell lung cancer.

The CDR3 DNA follows: TGCAGTGCTAGAGAGGGAGCGAATGAGCAGTTCTTC. Its translation: CSAREGANEQFF. The rearrangement uses TRBV20-1 and TRBJ2-1, with D possibly matching TRBD2 (5 bases). Per the germline V gene, CDR1 is DFQATT and CDR2 is SNEGSKA (reference sequence). The CDR3 sequence is 12 residues long. Trimming took off 0 bases at V and 7 bases at J, with 7 bases between the two ends.